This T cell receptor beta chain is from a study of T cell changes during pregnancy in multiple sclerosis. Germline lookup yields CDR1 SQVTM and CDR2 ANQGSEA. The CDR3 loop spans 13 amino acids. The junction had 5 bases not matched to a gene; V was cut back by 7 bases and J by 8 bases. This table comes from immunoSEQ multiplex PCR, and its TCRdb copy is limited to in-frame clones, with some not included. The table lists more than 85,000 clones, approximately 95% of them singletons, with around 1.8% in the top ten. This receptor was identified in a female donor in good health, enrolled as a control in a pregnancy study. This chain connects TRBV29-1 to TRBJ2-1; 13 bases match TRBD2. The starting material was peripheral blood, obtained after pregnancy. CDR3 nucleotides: TGCAGCGCTCTTGGACTAGCGGGAGATGAGCAGTTCTTC. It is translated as CSALGLAGDEQFF.